A single sample is the source of the 14 T cell receptor beta chains below, sequenced in a study of shared clonotypes between healthy human individuals. This table comes from immunoSEQ multiplex PCR, and its TCRdb copy is limited to in-frame clones, with some not included. The sample holds some 320,000 clones; roughly 84% are singletons and the top ten take around 15%. Sequencing was done on a sample of memory CD8+ T cells sorted from blood. This sample's subset: CD45RO+ cells pooled with CCR7-negative TemRA cells. These receptors all stem from a young man in good health.

The gene calls are TRBV27 and TRBJ1-1; TRBD1 might be the D (6 bases). The CDR3 spans 13 residues. The V gene lost 7 bases and the J gene lost 1 base, with 10 bases spanning the gap. CDR1 is MNHEY and CDR2 is SMNVEV in the germline V gene (reference sequence). Here the CDR3 reads CASKTGGNTEAFF. The DNA of the CDR3 is TGTGCCAGCAAGACAGGAGGGAACACTGAAGCTTTCTTT.

The V call is TRBV29-1, the J call TRBJ2-7; maybe TRBD2 (5 bases). Germline V gene data show CDR1 as SQVTM and CDR2 as ANQGSEA. Between the trimmed V and J ends, which lost 2 bases and 7 bases, there was a span of 18 bases. The CDR3 loop spans 14 amino acids. CDR3 loop: CSVELPGNPREQYF. CDR3 coding DNA: TGCAGCGTTGAACTCCCGGGGAACCCGCGGGAGCAGTACTTC.

The V gene is TRBV4-1, the J gene TRBJ1-5, with D uncertain. The V and J ends lost 0 bases and 3 bases respectively, with 6 bases between them. The CDR3 contains 14 residues. Germline CDR1 MGHRA, CDR2 YSYEKL. This CDR3 reads CASSQDAYNQPQHF. The CDR3 DNA is TGCGCCAGCAGCCAAGATGCCTACAATCAGCCCCAGCATTTT.

This clone was seen just once. The chain couples TRBV30 to TRBJ1-2; TRBD1 matches at 7 bases. This CDR3 is 13 amino acids long. The germline V gene encodes CDR1 GTSNPN and CDR2 SVGIG (reference sequence). The J segment lost 3 bases and the V segment lost 3 bases, leaving 4 bases of the junction unmatched. The CDR3 DNA sequence: TGTGCCTGGAGCCCCGGGACAGACTATGGCTACACCTTC. As protein: CAWSPGTDYGYTF.

V and J are TRBV11-2 and TRBJ1-1; D is uncertain. The CDR3 runs 14 residues. Between the trimmed V and J ends, which lost 1 base and 4 bases, there was a span of 10 bases. Germline assignment: CDR1 SGHAT and CDR2 FQNNGV. The chain's CDR3 is CASSLVSGPTEAFF. CDR3 in DNA: TGTGCCAGCAGCTTAGTTTCGGGTCCCACTGAAGCTTTCTTT.

The chain employs TRBV25-1 and TRBJ2-1; 13 bases are a match to TRBD2. Trimming at V came to 2 bases and at J to 6 bases, leaving 4 bases not matched to a gene. CDR1 and CDR2 (germline): MGHDK, SYGVNS. The CDR3 is made up of 16 amino acids. The CDR3 coding sequence is TGTGCCAGCAGTGAAGTTGGACTAGCGGGAGCCAATGAGCAGTTCTTC. Translation gives CASSEVGLAGANEQFF.

The table lists this clone with a count of one. The genes are TRBV11-2 and TRBJ1-4; no firm D call. From germline, CDR1 is SGHAT and CDR2 FQNNGV. The CDR3 contains 15 residues. V gave up 3 bases and J gave up 3 bases, with 11 bases separating them. In nucleotides, the CDR3 is TGTGCCAGCAGCTTGACGCCTGGGGCTAATGAAAAACTGTTTTTT. The encoded protein is CASSLTPGANEKLFF. The full variable domain, in which reference TRBV11-2 and TRBJ1-4 provide the parts outside the CDR3, is EAGVAQSPRYKIIEKRQSVAFWCNPISGHATLYWYQQILGQGPKLLIQFQNNGVVDDSQLPKDRFSAERLKGVDSTLKIQPAKLEDSAVYLCASSLTPGANEKLFFGSGTQLSVL.

This clone came up once. The chain combines TRBV7-9 with TRBJ2-2; D is possibly TRBD1 (5 bases). The length of the CDR3 is 19 residues. Deletions cut 2 bases from V and 2 bases from J, with 21 bases between. Germline V gene lookup returns CDR1 SEHNR and CDR2 FQNEAQ (reference sequence). The CDR3 DNA reads TGTGCCAGCAGCTTAAGTTTGACAGATGGGATTTTTAACACCGGGGAGCTGTTTTTT. Translated: CASSLSLTDGIFNTGELFF.

CDR3 DNA sequence: TGTGCCAGCAGCATGTCGCCGGGACAGGGGGAGGGAAATGAGCAGTTCTTC. Amino acid sequence: CASSMSPGQGEGNEQFF. The chain uses TRBV7-9 and TRBJ2-1; 11 bases are a match to TRBD1. CDR1 and CDR2 (germline): SEHNR, FQNEAQ (reference sequence). This CDR3 has 17 residues. V trimming: 5 bases; J trimming: 7 bases; junction bases outside the gene matches: 13.

The chain links TRBV2 to TRBJ2-7, with 7 bases matching TRBD2. With 4 bases clipped from V and 12 bases from J, the junction kept 6 bases outside the gene matches. This CDR3 contains 11 residues. From germline, CDR1 is SNHLY and CDR2 FYNNEI. CDR3 sequence reads: CASSGTRILYF. The CDR3 DNA is TGTGCCAGCAGTGGGACTAGAATTCTGTACTTC.

The V gene is TRBV7-9, the J gene TRBJ2-5; D is unclear. Germline V CDR1 and CDR2: SEHNR, FQNEAQ (reference sequence). The V end was cut by 1 base, the J end by 1 base, with 4 bases between. The CDR3 spans 13 residues. This CDR3 is CASSLGAQETQYF. The CDR3 DNA is TGTGCCAGCAGCTTAGGGGCCCAAGAGACCCAGTACTTC. Supplemented by reference TRBV7-9 and TRBJ2-5, the full variable domain reads DTGVSQNPRHKITKRGQNVTFRCDPISEHNRLYWYRQTLGQGPEFLTYFQNEAQLEKSRLLSDRFSAERPKGSFSTLEIQRTEQGDSAMYLCASSLGAQETQYFGPGTRLLVL.

Only a few counts were recorded for this clone. The rearrangement joins TRBV7-9 to TRBJ2-7; 8 bases map to TRBD2. This CDR3 has 16 residues. The germline CDR1 and CDR2 sequences are SEHNR and FQNEAQ (reference sequence). Germline trimming cut 5 bases from V and 1 base from J; bases unmatched to any gene: 10. The CDR3 nucleotides are TGTGCCAGCAGCACACTGAGGGTAGCGGGATCCTACGAGCAGTACTTC. Translated: CASSTLRVAGSYEQYF.

The chain uses TRBV11-2 and TRBJ1-1; D is unresolved. The CDR3 sequence is 12 residues long. Trimming took off 5 bases at V and 3 bases at J, with 7 bases between the two ends. Germline lookup yields CDR1 SGHAT and CDR2 FQNNGV. Here the CDR3 reads CASSLYYTEAFF. In nucleotides, the CDR3 is TGTGCCAGCAGCCTTTATTACACTGAAGCTTTCTTT.

CDR3 in DNA: TGCGCCAGCAGCCAAGATCTACGGGCTACCCGTCAAGAGACCCAGTACTTC. As protein: CASSQDLRATRQETQYF. V and J are TRBV4-1 and TRBJ2-5; D remains unclear. Germline V gene lookup returns CDR1 MGHRA and CDR2 YSYEKL. The CDR3 is 17 residues long. V was shortened by 0 bases and J by 2 bases, with 16 bases between the two germline ends.